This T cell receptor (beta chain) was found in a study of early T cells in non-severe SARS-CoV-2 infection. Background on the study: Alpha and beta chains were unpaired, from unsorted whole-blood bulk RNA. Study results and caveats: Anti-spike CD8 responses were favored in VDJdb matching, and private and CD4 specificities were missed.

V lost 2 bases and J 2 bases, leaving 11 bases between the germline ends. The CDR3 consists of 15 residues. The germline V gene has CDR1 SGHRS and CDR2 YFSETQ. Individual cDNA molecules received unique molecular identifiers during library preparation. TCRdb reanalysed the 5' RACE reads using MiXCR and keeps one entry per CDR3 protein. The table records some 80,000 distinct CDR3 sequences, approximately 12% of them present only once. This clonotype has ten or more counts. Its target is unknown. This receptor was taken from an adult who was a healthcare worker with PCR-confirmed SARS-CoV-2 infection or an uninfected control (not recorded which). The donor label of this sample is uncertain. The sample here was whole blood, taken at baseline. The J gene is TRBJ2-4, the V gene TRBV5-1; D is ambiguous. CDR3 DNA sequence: TGCGCCAGCAGCTTTACGACCAAGCCCAAAAACATTCAGTACTTC. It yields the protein CASSFTTKPKNIQYF.